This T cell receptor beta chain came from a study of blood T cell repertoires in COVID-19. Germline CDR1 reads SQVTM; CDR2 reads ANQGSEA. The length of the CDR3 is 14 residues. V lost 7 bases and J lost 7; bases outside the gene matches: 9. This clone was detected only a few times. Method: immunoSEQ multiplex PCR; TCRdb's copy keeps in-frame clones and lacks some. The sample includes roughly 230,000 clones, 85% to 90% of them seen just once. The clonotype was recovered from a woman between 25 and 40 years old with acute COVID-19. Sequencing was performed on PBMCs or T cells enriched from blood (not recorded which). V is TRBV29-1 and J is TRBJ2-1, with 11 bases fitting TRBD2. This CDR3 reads CSAVVGLAVNEQFF. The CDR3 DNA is TGCAGCGCTGTGGTGGGACTAGCGGTAAATGAGCAGTTCTTC.